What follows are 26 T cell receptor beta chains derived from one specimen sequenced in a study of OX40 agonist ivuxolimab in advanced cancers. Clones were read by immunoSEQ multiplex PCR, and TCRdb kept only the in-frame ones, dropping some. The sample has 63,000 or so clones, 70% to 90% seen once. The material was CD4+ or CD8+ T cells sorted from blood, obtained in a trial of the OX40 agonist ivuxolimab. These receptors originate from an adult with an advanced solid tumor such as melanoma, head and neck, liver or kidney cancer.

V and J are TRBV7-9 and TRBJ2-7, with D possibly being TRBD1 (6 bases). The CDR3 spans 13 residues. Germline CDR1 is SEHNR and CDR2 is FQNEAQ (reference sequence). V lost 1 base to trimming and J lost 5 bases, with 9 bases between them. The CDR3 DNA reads TGTGCCAGCAGCTTAGTAGCAGGGGACGAGCAGTACTTC. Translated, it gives CASSLVAGDEQYF.

CDR3 loop: CASSLERGQFF. The CDR3 DNA follows: TGCGCCAGCAGCTTGGAGCGGGGGCAGTTCTTC. This rearrangement joins TRBV5-1 to TRBJ2-1, with TRBD2 identical over 7 bases. CDR1 is SGHRS and CDR2 is YFSETQ in the germline V gene. The J segment lost 12 bases and the V segment lost 0 bases, leaving 0 bases of the junction unmatched. The CDR3 extends over 11 amino acids.

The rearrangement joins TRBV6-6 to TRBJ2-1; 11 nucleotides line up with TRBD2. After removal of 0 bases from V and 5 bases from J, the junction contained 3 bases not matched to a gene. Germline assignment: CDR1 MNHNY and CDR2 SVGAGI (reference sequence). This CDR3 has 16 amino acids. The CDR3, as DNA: TGTGCCAGCAGTTACTCGGTAGCGGGGGGGAACAATGAGCAGTTCTTC. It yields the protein CASSYSVAGGNNEQFF.

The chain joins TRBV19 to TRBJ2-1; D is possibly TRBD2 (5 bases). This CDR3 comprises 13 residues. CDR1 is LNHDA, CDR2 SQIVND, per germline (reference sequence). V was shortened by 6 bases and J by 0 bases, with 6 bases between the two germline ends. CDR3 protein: CASRGSSYNEQFF. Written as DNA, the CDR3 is TGTGCCAGTAGAGGGAGCTCCTACAATGAGCAGTTCTTC.

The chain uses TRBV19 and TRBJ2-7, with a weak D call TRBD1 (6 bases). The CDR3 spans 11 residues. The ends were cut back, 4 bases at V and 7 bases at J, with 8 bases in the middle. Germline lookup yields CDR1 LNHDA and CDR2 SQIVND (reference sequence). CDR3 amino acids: CASSKGTEQYF. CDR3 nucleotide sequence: TGTGCCAGTAGTAAGGGGACAGAGCAGTACTTC.

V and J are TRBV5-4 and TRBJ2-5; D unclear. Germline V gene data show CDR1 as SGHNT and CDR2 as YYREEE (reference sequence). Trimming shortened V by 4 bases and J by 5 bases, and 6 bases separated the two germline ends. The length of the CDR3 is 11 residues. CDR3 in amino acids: CASSLRETQYF. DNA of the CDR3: TGTGCCAGCAGCCTTCGGGAGACCCAGTACTTC.

CDR3 sequence reads: CASRRDSYNEQFF. DNA for the CDR3: TGTGCCAGCAGGAGGGACTCCTACAATGAGCAGTTCTTC. The chain employs TRBV6-1 and TRBJ2-1; a weak D match, TRBD2 (5 bases). This CDR3 spans 13 amino acids. Trimming cost V 6 bases and J 0 bases, with 6 bases left between them. Germline loops: CDR1 MNHNS, CDR2 SASEGT.

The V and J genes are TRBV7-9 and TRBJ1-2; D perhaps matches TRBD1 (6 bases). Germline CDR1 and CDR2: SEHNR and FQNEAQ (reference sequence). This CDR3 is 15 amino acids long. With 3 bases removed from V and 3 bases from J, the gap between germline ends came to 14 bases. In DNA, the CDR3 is TGTGCCAGCAGCTTCATGCGACAGGTTCACTATGGCTACACCTTC. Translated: CASSFMRQVHYGYTF.

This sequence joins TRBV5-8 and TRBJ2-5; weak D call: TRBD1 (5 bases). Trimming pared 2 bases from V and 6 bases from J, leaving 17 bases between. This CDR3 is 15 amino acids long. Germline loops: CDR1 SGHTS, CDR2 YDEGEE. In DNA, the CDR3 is TGTGCCAGCAGCTTTGTGCAGGGTATGTTGAAGACCCAGTACTTC. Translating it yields CASSFVQGMLKTQYF.

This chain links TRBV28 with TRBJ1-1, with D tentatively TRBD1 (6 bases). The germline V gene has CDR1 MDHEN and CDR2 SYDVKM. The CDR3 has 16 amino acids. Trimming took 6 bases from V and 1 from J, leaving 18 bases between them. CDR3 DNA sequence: TGTGCCAGCAGGTCGGACAGTCAAATATCGAACACTGAAGCTTTCTTT. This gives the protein CASRSDSQISNTEAFF.

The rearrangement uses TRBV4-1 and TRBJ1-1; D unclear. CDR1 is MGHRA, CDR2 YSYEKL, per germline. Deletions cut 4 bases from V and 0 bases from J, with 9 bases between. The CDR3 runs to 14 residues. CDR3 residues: CASSREDMNTEAFF. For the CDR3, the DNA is TGCGCCAGCAGCCGTGAGGATATGAACACTGAAGCTTTCTTT.

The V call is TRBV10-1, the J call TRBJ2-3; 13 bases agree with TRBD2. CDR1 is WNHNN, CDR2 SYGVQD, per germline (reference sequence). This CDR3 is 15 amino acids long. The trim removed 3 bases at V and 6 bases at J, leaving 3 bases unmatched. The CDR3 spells CASSELAGGKDTQYF. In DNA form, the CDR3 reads TGCGCCAGCAGTGAACTAGCGGGGGGGAAGGATACGCAGTATTTT.

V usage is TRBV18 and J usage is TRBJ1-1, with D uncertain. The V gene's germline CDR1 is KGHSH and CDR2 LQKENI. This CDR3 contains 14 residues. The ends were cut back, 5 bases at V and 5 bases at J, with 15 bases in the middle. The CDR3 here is CASSGLQLGTEAFF. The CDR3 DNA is TGTGCCAGCTCAGGACTCCAGCTGGGTACTGAAGCTTTCTTT.

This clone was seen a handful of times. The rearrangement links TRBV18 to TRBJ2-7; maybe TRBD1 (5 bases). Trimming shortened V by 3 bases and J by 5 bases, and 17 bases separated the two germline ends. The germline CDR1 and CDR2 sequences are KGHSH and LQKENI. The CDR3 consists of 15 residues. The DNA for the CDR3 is TGTGCCAGCTCACCGGACAAAACCTTTGCCCACGAGCAGTACTTC. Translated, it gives CASSPDKTFAHEQYF.

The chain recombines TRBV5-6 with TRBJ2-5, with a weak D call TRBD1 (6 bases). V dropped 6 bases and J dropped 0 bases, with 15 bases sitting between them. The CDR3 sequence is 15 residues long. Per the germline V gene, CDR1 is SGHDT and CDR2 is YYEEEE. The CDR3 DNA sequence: TGTGCCAGCACCAAAGTCCGGGACAACCAAGAGACCCAGTACTTC. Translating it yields CASTKVRDNQETQYF.

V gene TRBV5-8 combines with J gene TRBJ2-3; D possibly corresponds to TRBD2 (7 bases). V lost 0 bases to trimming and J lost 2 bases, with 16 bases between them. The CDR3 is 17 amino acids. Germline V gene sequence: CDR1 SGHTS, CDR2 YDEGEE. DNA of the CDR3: TGTGCCAGCAGCTTGGCCCGGGTTCGGGGGGCCACAGATACGCAGTATTTT. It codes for CASSLARVRGATDTQYF.

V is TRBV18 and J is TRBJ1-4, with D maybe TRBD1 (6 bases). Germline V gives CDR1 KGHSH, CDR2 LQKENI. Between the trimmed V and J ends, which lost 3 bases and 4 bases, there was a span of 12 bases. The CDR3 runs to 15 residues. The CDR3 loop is CASSPVGGHNEKLFF. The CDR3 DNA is TGTGCCAGCTCACCGGTTGGGGGGCATAATGAAAAACTGTTTTTT.

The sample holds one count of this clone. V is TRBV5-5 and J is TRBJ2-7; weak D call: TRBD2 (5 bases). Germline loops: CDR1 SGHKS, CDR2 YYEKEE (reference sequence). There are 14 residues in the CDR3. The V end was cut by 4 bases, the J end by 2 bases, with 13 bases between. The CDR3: CASSGPGSTYEQYF. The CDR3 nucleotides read TGTGCCAGCAGCGGGCCGGGGTCAACCTACGAGCAGTACTTC.

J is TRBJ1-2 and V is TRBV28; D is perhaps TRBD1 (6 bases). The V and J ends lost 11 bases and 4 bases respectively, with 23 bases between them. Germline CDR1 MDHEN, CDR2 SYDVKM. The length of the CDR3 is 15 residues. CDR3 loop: CAASQLRGGVYGYTF. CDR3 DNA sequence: TGTGCCGCATCCCAACTTCGGGGGGGCGTCTATGGCTACACCTTC.

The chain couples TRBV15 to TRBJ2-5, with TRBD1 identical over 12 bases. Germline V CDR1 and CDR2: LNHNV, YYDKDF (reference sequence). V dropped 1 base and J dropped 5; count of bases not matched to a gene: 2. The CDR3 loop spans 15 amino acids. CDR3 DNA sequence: TGTGCCACCAGCAGAGTTGGGACAGGGGGCGAGACCCAGTACTTC. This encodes CATSRVGTGGETQYF.

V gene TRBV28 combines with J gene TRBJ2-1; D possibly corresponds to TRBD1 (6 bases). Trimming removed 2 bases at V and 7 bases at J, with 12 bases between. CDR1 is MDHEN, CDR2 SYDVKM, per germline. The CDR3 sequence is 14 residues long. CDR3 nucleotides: TGTGCCAGCAGTTTAACAGGGTCGCGTAATGAGCAGTTCTTC. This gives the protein CASSLTGSRNEQFF.

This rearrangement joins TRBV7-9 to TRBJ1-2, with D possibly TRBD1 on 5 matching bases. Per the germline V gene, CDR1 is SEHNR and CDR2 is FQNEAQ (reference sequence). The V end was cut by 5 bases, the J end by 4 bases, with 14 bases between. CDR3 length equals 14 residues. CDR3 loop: CASSPSTASYGYTF. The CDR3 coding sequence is TGTGCCAGCAGCCCATCGACAGCTTCCTATGGCTACACCTTC.

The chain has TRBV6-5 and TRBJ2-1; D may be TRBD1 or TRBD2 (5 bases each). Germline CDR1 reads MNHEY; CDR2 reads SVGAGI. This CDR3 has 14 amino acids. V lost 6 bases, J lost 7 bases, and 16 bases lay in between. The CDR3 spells CASSRRDPRNEQFF. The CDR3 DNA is TGTGCCAGCAGCCGTCGGGACCCTCGGAATGAGCAGTTCTTC.

For the CDR3, the DNA is TGCGCCAGCAGCTTGGACGGTGGGCGGGACGGCTACACCTTC. Protein product: CASSLDGGRDGYTF. V and J are TRBV5-1 and TRBJ1-2, with TRBD1 as a possible D gene (5 bases). V was clipped by 0 bases and J by 8 bases, with 14 bases between them. CDR1 is SGHRS and CDR2 is YFSETQ in the germline V gene. The CDR3 consists of 14 residues.

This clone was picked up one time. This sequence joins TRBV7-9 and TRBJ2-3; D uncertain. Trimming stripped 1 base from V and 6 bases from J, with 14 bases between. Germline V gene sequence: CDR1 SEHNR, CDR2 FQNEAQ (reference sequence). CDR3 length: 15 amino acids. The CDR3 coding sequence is TGTGCCAGCAGCTTAGTCGGCCAGGCCACCGATACGCAGTATTTT. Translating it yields CASSLVGQATDTQYF. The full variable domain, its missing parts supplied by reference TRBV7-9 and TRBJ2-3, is DTGVSQNPRHKITKRGQNVTFRCDPISEHNRLYWYRQTLGQGPEFLTYFQNEAQLEKSRLLSDRFSAERPKGSFSTLEIQRTEQGDSAMYLCASSLVGQATDTQYFGPGTRLTVL.

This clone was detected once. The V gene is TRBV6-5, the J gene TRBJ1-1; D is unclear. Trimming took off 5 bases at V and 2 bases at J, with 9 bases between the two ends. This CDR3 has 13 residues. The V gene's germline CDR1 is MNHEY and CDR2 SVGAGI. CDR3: CASSPPLNTEAFF. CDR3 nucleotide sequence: TGTGCCAGCAGTCCACCATTAAACACTGAAGCTTTCTTT.